One sample yielded the 21 T cell receptor beta chains listed below, sequenced in a study of regulatory T cells in long-lasting Graves disease. Time point denoted: newly diagnosed GD, antithyroid drugs for less than 3 months. There was RNA extracted from PBMCs, and the TCR library was made from it. Arm-PCR of CDR3 regions with iRepertoire HTBI primers generated TCR beta libraries. TCRdb recomputed calls from the multiplex PCR reads with MiXCR, one row per CDR3 protein. The sample records a few hundred thousand distinct CDR3 sequences, about a sixth being singletons. The sequencing here drew on peripheral blood mononuclear cells (PBMCs), taken at new diagnosis, from a patient treated with antithyroid drugs. These receptors all stem from a female donor with Graves disease.

This clonotype was detected ten times or more. This sequence joins TRBV12-5 and TRBJ2-7, with 10 bases aligning to TRBD1. V trimming: 4 bases; J trimming: 4 bases; junction bases outside the gene matches: 7. The germline V gene encodes CDR1 LGHNT and CDR2 FRNRAP. The CDR3 has 15 residues. The CDR3 nucleotides read TGTGCTAGTGGTTCGACAGGGGGCCCTATATACGAGCAGTACTTC. As protein: CASGSTGGPIYEQYF.

This clonotype was counted between two and nine times. The gene calls are TRBV20-1 and TRBJ2-5; D not resolved. V shed 4 bases and J shed 0 bases, with 9 bases lying between them. Per germline, CDR1 DFQATT and CDR2 SNEGSKA (reference sequence). This CDR3 is 13 amino acids long. The CDR3 nucleotides are TGCAGTGCTACGAATGAGTACCAAGAGACCCAGTACTTC. Its translation: CSATNEYQETQYF.

Many counts were recorded for this clonotype. The chain is built from TRBV6-2 or TRBV6-3 and TRBJ2-7; 16 bases agree with TRBD2. V trimming: 7 bases; J trimming: 5 bases; junction bases outside the gene matches: 8. In germline, CDR1 is MNHEY, CDR2 SVGEGT. CDR3 length equals 16 residues. In nucleotides, the CDR3 is TGTGCCAGCACTGGGACTAGCGGGAGGGCCAACGACGAGCAGTACTTC. Translated: CASTGTSGRANDEQYF.

The table lists this clonotype with many counts. V usage is TRBV7-9 and J usage is TRBJ1-1; no definite D call. Germline-derived CDR1 and CDR2 are SEHNR and FQNEAQ (reference sequence). V gave up 2 bases and J gave up 8 bases, with 12 bases separating them. This CDR3 comprises 13 residues. CDR3 bases: TGTGCCAGCAGCTTAAGCAGAGCGGACGAAGCTTTCTTT. Translating gives CASSLSRADEAFF.

About this clonotype itself: A far larger clone is only one base removed, so a read error is likely. This chain joins TRBV6-2 or TRBV6-3 and TRBJ2-3, with 12 positions matching TRBD2. The CDR3 contains 19 residues. Germline V gene lookup returns CDR1 MNHEY and CDR2 SVGEGT. CDR3 amino acids: CASSHSVLAGGPKADTQYF. The CDR3 nucleotides are TGTGCCAGCAGTCACTCGGTCCTAGCGGGAGGGCCGAAGGCAGATACGCAGTATTTT.

This clonotype occurred many times. The chain has TRBV6-2 or TRBV6-3 and TRBJ2-1; 12 positions agree with TRBD2. CDR1 MNHEY and CDR2 SVGEGT come from the germline V gene. The CDR3 has 16 residues. Trimming took 5 bases from V and 8 from J; bases not matched to a gene: 10. The CDR3 loop reads CASSEETSGRRDEQFF. The CDR3, as DNA: TGTGCCAGCAGTGAGGAGACTAGCGGGAGACGGGATGAGCAGTTCTTC.

The chain's CDR3 is CASSPSGGRDTQYF. In DNA form, the CDR3 reads TGTGCCAGCAGTCCTAGCGGGGGACGAGATACGCAGTATTTT. This chain connects TRBV3-1 to TRBJ2-3; 10 bases line up with TRBD2. V lost 6 bases to trimming and J lost 5 bases; unmatched junction nucleotides: 5. The CDR3 sequence is 14 residues long. Per germline, CDR1 LGHDT and CDR2 YNNKEL (reference sequence).

The chain has TRBV24-1 and TRBJ2-3, with TRBD2 identical over 12 bases. Germline-derived CDR1 and CDR2 are KGHDR and SFDVKD. After removal of 9 bases from V and 6 bases from J, the junction contained 21 bases not matched to a gene. This CDR3 is 19 amino acids long. CDR3 region: CATAGTSGSPEDPADTQYF. The CDR3 DNA reads as TGTGCCACCGCTGGGACTAGCGGGTCCCCGGAGGATCCCGCGGATACGCAGTATTTT.

This clonotype was recorded at least ten times. The chain has TRBV2 and TRBJ2-1; no definite D call. CDR3 length: 15 residues. The V and J ends lost 1 base and 4 bases respectively, with 11 bases between them. Germline-derived CDR1 and CDR2 are SNHLY and FYNNEI. The CDR3 DNA reads TGTGCCAGCAGTGAAGTAAGAAATAATTACAATGAGCAGTTCTTC. Translated, it gives CASSEVRNNYNEQFF.

This rearrangement joins TRBV12-5 to TRBJ2-3; perhaps TRBD2 as D (6 bases). V was trimmed by 0 bases and J by 2 bases, leaving 15 bases between them. The CDR3 contains 17 residues. Per germline, CDR1 LGHNT and CDR2 FRNRAP. CDR3 sequence: CASGLVLRGLLTDTQYF. The CDR3 DNA sequence: TGTGCTAGTGGTTTGGTACTGAGGGGACTCCTCACAGATACGCAGTATTTT.

This clonotype was counted between two and nine times. With a far larger clone one base away, a read error is the likely cause. V gene TRBV2 combines with J gene TRBJ2-7; tentatively, D is TRBD1 or TRBD2 (5 bases each). CDR3 length equals 13 residues. Trimming took off 6 bases at V and 6 bases at J, with 15 bases between the two ends. Germline CDR1 and CDR2: SNHLY and FYNNEI. CDR3 nucleotide sequence: TGTGCCAGCAGGTTGGGGGTAGATCGCGAGCAGTACTTC. This translates into CASRLGVDREQYF.

This clonotype has just a few counts. A single base is all that separates this from a far larger clone, so a read error is likely. The rearrangement links TRBV11-2 to TRBJ2-3; 12 nucleotides align to TRBD1. The DNA end is more similar to TRBJ2-1, so the J call may be wrong. Germline V gene lookup returns CDR1 SGHAT and CDR2 FQNNGV. This CDR3 region has 14 residues. This CDR3 is CASSSGTGGDGQFF. In DNA, the CDR3 is TGTGCCAGCAGCTCGGGGACAGGGGGCGATGGGCAGTTCTTC.

There are many counts of this clonotype. This sequence joins TRBV19 and TRBJ2-5; perhaps TRBD1 as D (6 bases). V was shortened by 6 bases and J by 3 bases, with 8 bases between the two germline ends. Germline V gene lookup returns CDR1 LNHDA and CDR2 SQIVND (reference sequence). This CDR3 has 12 amino acids. CDR3 nucleotide sequence: TGTGCCAGTAGACAGGGTGAAGAGACCCAGTACTTC. This translates into CASRQGEETQYF.

This clonotype was recorded many times. The rearrangement links TRBV9 to TRBJ1-1; D is uncertain. The CDR3 is 16 amino acids. CDR1 is SGDLS, CDR2 YYNGEE, per germline. The V end was cut by 3 bases, the J end by 1 base, with 16 bases between. CDR3 sequence (DNA): TGTGCCAGCAGCGGTAGGAGTGTCCCGCCGAACACTGAAGCTTTCTTT. Protein: CASSGRSVPPNTEAFF.

This clonotype occurred many times. J is TRBJ1-2 and V is TRBV29-1; 8 bases align to TRBD1. V lost 5 bases and J lost 7; bases outside the gene matches: 6. The CDR3 sequence is 12 residues long. Germline V gene lookup returns CDR1 SQVTM and CDR2 ANQGSEA. The CDR3 nucleotides read TGCAGCGTTAGGACAGGGCTGAGTGGCTACACCTTC. Translated: CSVRTGLSGYTF.

The chain is built from TRBV5-6 and TRBJ2-7, with D possibly matching TRBD1 (7 bases). Germline V gene lookup returns CDR1 SGHDT and CDR2 YYEEEE. This CDR3 region has 13 residues. V shed 0 bases and J shed 6 bases, with 10 bases lying between them. The CDR3 sequence is CASSLEQGGEQYF. In DNA form, the CDR3 reads TGTGCCAGCAGCTTGGAGCAGGGGGGCGAGCAGTACTTC.

This clonotype appeared a few times. A read error may produce the germline difference seen at one junction end. This chain uses TRBV27 with TRBJ2-7; 7 bases are a match to TRBD1. Germline V gene lookup returns CDR1 MNHEY and CDR2 SMNVEV (reference sequence). This CDR3 has 16 amino acids. CDR3 DNA: TGTGCCAGCAGTTCCAGGGACAGCCTGAGCTCCTACGAGCTGTACTTC. It encodes CASSSRDSLSSYELYF.

This clonotype was observed at least ten times. V is TRBV11-2 and J is TRBJ2-1; 9 nucleotides agree with TRBD1. V shed 6 bases, J shed 1 base, and the junction held 7 bases outside the gene matches. The CDR3 length is 16 residues. Germline CDR1 reads SGHAT; CDR2 reads FQNNGV. Here the CDR3 reads CASRLNRGPSYNEQFF. The CDR3 bases are TGTGCCAGCAGGTTAAACAGGGGGCCATCCTACAATGAGCAGTTCTTC. Filled out from reference TRBV11-2 and TRBJ2-1, the complete variable domain reads EAGVAQSPRYKIIEKRQSVAFWCNPISGHATLYWYQQILGQGPKLLIQFQNNGVVDDSQLPKDRFSAERLKGVDSTLKIQPAKLEDSAVYLCASRLNRGPSYNEQFFGPGTRLTVL.

This clonotype was observed many times. J is TRBJ1-2 and V is TRBV19, with a possible D match to TRBD1 (5 bases). Germline CDR1 LNHDA, CDR2 SQIVND (reference sequence). V lost 6 bases, J lost 5 bases, and 19 bases lay in between. CDR3 size: 15 residues. DNA for the CDR3: TGTGCCAGTAGAAGCTGGGTGGGGGAGGAGTATGGCTACACCTTC. Translated, it gives CASRSWVGEEYGYTF.

In its sample, this clonotype was seen many times. The chain recombines TRBV28 with TRBJ1-5; tentative D call: TRBD1 (5 bases). The length of the CDR3 is 14 residues. Germline lookup yields CDR1 MDHEN and CDR2 SYDVKM. The V end was cut by 7 bases, the J end by 5 bases, with 15 bases between. CDR3: CASTTPGGDQPQHF. The DNA of the CDR3 is TGTGCCAGCACTACCCCGGGGGGTGATCAGCCCCAGCATTTT. The full variable domain, in which reference TRBV28 and TRBJ1-5 provide the parts outside the CDR3, is DVKVTQSSRYLVKRTGEKVFLECVQDMDHENMFWYRQDPGLGLRLIYFSYDVKMKEKGDIPEGYSVSREKKERFSLILESASTNQTSMYLCASTTPGGDQPQHFGDGTRLSIL.

This rearrangement joins TRBV4-3 to TRBJ1-2; D is unresolved. Germline assignment: CDR1 LGHNA and CDR2 YSLEER. Deletions cut 0 bases from V and 6 bases from J, with 20 bases between. The CDR3 sequence is 17 residues long. The CDR3, as DNA: TGCGCCAGCAGCCAAGATGGGAGTGAAGGGTTGCACAATGGCTACACCTTC. As protein: CASSQDGSEGLHNGYTF.